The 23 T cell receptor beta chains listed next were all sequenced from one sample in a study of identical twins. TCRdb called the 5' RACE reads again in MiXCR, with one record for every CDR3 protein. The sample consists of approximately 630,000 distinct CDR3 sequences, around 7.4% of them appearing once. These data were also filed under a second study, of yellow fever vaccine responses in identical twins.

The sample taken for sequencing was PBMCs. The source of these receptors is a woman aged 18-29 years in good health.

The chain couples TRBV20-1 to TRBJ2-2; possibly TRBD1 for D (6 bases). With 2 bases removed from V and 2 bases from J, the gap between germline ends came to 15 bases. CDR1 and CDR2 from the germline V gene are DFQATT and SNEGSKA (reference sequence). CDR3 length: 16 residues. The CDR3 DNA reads TGCAGTGCTAGATCCGAACAGGGTAGCAACACCGGGGAGCTGTTTTTT. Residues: CSARSEQGSNTGELFF.

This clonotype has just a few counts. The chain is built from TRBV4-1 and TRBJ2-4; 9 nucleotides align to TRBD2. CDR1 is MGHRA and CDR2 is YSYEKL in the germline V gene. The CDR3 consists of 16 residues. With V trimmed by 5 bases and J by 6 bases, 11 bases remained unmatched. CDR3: CASSDPAATSGNIQYF. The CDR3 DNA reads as TGCGCCAGCAGCGATCCCGCCGCGACTAGCGGAAACATTCAGTACTTC.

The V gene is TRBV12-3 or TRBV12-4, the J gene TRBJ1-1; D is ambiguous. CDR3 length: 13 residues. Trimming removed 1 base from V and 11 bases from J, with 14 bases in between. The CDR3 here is CASSLETRLGAFF. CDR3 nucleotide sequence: TGTGCCAGCAGTTTAGAGACACGGTTGGGGGCTTTCTTT.

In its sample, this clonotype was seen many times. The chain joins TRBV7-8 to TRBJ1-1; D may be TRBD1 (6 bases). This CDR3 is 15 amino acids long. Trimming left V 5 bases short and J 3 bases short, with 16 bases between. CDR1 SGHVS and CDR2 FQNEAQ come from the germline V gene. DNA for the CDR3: TGTGCCAGCAGCCCTTACAGGGAATCACACACTGAAGCTTTCTTT. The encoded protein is CASSPYRESHTEAFF.

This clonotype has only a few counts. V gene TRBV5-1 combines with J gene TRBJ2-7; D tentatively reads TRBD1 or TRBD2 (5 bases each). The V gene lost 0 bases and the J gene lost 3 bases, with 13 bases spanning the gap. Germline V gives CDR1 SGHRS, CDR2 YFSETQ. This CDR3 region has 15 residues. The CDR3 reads CASSLGQGVDYEQYF. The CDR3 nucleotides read TGCGCCAGCAGCTTGGGGCAGGGAGTCGACTACGAGCAGTACTTC.

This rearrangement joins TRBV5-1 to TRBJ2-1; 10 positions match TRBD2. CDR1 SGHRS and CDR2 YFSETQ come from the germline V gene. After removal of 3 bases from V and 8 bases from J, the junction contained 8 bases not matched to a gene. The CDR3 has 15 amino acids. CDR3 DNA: TGCGCCAGCAGCTCGGGGAGCGGGGGGGCGGATGAGCAGTTCTTC. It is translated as CASSSGSGGADEQFF. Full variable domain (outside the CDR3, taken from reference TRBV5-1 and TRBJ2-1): KAGVTQTPRYLIKTRGQQVTLSCSPISGHRSVSWYQQTPGQGLQFLFEYFSETQRNKGNFPGRFSGRQFSNSRSEMNVSTLELGDSALYLCASSSGSGGADEQFFGPGTRLTVL.

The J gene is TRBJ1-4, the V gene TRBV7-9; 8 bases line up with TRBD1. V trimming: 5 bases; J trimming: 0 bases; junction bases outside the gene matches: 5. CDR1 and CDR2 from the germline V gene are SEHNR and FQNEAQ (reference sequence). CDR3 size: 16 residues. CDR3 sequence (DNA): TGTGCCAGCAGCCACGGACAGGGCGCAACTAATGAAAAACTGTTTTTT. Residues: CASSHGQGATNEKLFF.

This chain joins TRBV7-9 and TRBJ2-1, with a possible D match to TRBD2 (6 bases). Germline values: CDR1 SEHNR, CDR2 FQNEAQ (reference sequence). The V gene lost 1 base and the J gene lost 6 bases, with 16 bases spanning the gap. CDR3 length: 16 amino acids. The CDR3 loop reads CASSLVPSATSNEQFF. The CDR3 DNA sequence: TGTGCCAGCAGCTTAGTCCCTAGCGCAACAAGCAATGAGCAGTTCTTC.

The CDR3 DNA reads as TGTGCCAGCAGCCCGTGGAGAGGGGGAGAGCAGTACTTC. Translated, it gives CASSPWRGGEQYF. V is TRBV7-3 and J is TRBJ2-7; weak D call: TRBD1 (6 bases). Germline loops: CDR1 SGHTA, CDR2 FQGTGA. With 5 bases removed from V and 7 bases from J, the gap between germline ends came to 15 bases. The CDR3 is 13 residues long.

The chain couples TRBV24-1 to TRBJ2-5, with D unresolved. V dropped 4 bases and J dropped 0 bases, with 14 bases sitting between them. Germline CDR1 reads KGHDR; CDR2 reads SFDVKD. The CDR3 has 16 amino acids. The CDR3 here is CATSDQGRTYQETQYF. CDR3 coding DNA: TGTGCCACCAGTGACCAAGGGCGGACGTACCAAGAGACCCAGTACTTC.

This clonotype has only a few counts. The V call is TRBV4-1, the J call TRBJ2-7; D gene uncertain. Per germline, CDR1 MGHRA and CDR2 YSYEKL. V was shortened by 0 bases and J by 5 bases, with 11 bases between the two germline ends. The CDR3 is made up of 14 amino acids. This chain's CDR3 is CASSQDFRSHEQYV. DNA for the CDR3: TGCGCCAGCAGCCAAGATTTCCGGTCGCACGAGCAGTACGTC.

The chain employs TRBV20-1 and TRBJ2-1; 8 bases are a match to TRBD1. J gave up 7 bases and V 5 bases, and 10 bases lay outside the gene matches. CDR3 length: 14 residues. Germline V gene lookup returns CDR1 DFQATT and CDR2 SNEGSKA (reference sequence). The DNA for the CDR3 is TGCAGTGCTTCAGGGGGCGAGTTGGGGAATGAGCAGTTCTTC. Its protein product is CSASGGELGNEQFF.

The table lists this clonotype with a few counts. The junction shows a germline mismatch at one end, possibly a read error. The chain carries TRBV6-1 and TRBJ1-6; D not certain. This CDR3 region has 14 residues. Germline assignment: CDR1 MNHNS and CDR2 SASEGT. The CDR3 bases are TGTGCCAGCAGCGAAGTGACGGCGAATTCACCCCTCCACTTT. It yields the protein CASSEVTANSPLHF.

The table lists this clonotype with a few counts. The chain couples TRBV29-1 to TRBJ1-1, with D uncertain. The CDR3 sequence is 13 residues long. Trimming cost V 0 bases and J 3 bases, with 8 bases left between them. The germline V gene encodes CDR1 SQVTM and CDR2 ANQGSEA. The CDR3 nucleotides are TGCAGCGTTGAAGATTTTGGAGACACTGAAGCTTTCTTT. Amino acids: CSVEDFGDTEAFF.

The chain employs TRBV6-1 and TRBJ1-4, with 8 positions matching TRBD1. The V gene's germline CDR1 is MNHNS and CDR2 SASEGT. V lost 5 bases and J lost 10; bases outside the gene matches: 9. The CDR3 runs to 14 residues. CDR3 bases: TGTGCCAGCAGTAATCAGGGGGCTGGGGTAAAACTGTTTTTT. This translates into CASSNQGAGVKLFF.

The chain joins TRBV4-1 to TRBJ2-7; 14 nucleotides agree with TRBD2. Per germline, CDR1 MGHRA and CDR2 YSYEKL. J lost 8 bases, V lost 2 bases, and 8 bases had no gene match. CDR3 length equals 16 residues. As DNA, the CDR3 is TGCGCCAGCAGCCAACTTACCGGGACTAGCGGGAGTAAGCAGTACTTC. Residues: CASSQLTGTSGSKQYF.

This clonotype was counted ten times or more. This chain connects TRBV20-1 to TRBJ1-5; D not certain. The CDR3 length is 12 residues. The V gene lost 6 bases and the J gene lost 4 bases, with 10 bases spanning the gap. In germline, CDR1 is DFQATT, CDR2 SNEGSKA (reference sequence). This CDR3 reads CSALAPNQPQHF. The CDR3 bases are TGCAGTGCCCTGGCTCCAAATCAGCCCCAGCATTTT.

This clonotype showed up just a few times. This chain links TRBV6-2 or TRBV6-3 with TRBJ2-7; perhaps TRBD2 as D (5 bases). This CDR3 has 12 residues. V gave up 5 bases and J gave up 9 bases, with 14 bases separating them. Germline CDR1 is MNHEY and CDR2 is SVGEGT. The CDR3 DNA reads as TGTGCCAGCAGTAACGGGGTCCACGGGCAGTACGTC. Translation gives CASSNGVHGQYV.

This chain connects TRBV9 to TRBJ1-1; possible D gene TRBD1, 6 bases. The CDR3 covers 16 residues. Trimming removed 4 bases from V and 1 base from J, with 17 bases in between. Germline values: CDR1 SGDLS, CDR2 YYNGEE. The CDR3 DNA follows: TGTGCCAGCAGCCCCGCAGGGCAGGGGACGAACACTGAAGCTTTCTTT. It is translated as CASSPAGQGTNTEAFF.

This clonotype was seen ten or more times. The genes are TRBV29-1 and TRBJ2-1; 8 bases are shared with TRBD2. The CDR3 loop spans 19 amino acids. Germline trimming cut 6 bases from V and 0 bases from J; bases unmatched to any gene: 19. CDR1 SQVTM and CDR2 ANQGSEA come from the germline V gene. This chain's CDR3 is CSVHPRPAQRGTSYNEQFF. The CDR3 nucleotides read TGCAGCGTCCACCCCAGGCCCGCACAGCGGGGGACCTCCTACAATGAGCAGTTCTTC.

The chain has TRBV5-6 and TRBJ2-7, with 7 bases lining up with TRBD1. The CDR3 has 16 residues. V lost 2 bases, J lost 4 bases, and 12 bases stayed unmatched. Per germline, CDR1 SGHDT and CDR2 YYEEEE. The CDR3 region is CASSLQGIGNSYEQYV. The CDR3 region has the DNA TGTGCCAGCAGCTTACAGGGGATTGGGAACTCTTACGAGCAGTACGTC.

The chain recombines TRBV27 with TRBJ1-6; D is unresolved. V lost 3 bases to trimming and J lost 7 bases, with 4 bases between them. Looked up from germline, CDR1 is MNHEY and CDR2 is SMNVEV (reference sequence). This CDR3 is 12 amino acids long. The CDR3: CASSFANSPLHF. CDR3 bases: TGTGCCAGCAGTTTTGCCAATTCACCCCTCCACTTT.

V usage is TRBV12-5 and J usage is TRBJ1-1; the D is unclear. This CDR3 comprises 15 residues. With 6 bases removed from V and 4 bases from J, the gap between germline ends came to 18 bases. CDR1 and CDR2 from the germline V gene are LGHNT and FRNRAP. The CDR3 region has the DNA TGTGCTAGTGGAACGACGGGCCGATGGGGCACTGAAGCTTTCTTT. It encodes CASGTTGRWGTEAFF.